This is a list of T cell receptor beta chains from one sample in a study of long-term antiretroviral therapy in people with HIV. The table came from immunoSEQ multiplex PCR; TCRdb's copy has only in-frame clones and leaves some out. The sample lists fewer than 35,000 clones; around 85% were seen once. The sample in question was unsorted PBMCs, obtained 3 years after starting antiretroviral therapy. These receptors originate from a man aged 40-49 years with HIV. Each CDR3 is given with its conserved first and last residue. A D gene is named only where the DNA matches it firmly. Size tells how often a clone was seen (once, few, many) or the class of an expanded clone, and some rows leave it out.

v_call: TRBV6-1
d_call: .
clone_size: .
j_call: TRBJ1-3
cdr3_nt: TGTGCCAGCAGTGAATGGAGGGGTGGAAACACCATATATTTT
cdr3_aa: CASSEWRGGNTIYF

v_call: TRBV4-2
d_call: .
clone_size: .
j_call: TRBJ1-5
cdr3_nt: TGTGCCAGCAGCCAAAGTTCATGGGGAATGAAGCCCCAGCATTTT
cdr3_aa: CASSQSSWGMKPQHF

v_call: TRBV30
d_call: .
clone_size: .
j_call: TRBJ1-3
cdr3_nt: TGTGCCTGGAGTGTACTTGGCAGGGCTTCTGGAAACACCATATATTTT
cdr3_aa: CAWSVLGRASGNTIYF

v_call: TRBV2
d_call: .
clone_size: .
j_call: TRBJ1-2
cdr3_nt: TGTGCCAGCAGACTGGACGGACCTAACTATGGCTACACCTTC
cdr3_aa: CASRLDGPNYGYTF

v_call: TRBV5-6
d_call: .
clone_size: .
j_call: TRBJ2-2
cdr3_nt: TGTGCCAGCAGCTTGGATTATTTGGGATCCGGGGAGCTGTTTTTT
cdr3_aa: CASSLDYLGSGELFF

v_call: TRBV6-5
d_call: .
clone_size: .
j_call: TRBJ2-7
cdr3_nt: TGTGCCAGCAGTCACCAGGGAGCTCAAGAGCAGTACTTC
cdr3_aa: CASSHQGAQEQYF

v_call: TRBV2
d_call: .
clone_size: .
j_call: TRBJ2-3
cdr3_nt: TGTGCCAGCACCCAAAGTGGAGGCTTAACAGATACGCAGTATTTT
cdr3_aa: CASTQSGGLTDTQYF

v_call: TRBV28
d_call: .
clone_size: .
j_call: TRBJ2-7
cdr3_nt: TGTGCCAGCAGTCCCGTTGAGGGGTTCGAATTTAACGAGCAGTACTTC
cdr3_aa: CASSPVEGFEFNEQYF

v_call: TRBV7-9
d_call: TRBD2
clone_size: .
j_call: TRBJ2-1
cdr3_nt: TGTGCCAGCAGCTCTACCGGGACTAGCGGGGGGGCCTTATCAAATGAGCAGTTCTTC
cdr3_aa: CASSSTGTSGGALSNEQFF

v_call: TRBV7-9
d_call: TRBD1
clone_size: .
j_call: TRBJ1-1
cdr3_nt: TGTGCCAGCAGCTTTTTAGGACAGGGAGCCACTGAAGCTTTCTTT
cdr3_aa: CASSFLGQGATEAFF

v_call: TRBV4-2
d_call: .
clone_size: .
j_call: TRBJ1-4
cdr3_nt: TGTGCCAGCAGCCGAGGGGAGAACGATGAAAAACTGTTTTTT
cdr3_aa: CASSRGENDEKLFF

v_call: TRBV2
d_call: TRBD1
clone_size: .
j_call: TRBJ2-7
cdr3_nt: TGTGCCAGCAGTGAAGCGATTGACAGGGGGTACGAGCAGTACTTC
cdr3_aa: CASSEAIDRGYEQYF

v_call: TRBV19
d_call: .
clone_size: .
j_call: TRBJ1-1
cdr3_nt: TGTGCCAGTAGCGGCCCCATGAACACTGAAGCTTTCTTT
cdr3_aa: CASSGPMNTEAFF

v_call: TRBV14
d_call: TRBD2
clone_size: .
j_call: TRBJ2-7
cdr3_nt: TGTGCCAGCAGCCAAGCCGGTAGTAGCGGGCCCTTATCCTACGAGCAGTACTTC
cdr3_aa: CASSQAGSSGPLSYEQYF

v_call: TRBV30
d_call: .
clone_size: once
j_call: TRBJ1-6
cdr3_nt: TGTGCCTGGAGTGAATACCTTAGACCACAGCCTAGCTCCTATAATTCACCCCTCCACTTT
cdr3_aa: CAWSEYLRPQPSSYNSPLHF

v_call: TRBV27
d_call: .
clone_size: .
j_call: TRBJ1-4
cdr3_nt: TGTGCCAGCAGTCCGACTCGACAGAGTGGCGAAAAACTGTTTTTT
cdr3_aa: CASSPTRQSGEKLFF

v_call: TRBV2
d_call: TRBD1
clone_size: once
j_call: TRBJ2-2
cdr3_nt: TGTGCCAGCAGTGAACAGGGAGGCCAGGGGGCGGGCACCGGGGAGCTGTTTTTT
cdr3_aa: CASSEQGGQGAGTGELFF

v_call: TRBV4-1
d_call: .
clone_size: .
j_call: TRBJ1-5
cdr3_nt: TGCGCCAGCAGCCAAGATTGGGTTCAGCCCCAGCATTTT
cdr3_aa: CASSQDWVQPQHF

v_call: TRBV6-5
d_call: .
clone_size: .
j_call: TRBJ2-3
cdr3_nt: TGTGCCAGCAGTTACTCAGCCAGGCCCAGCACAGATACGCAGTATTTT
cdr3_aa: CASSYSARPSTDTQYF

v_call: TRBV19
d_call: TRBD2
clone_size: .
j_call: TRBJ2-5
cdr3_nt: TGTGCCAGTAGTATAGAGGCGGGGGGGTTTCCAGAGACCCAGTACTTC
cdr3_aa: CASSIEAGGFPETQYF

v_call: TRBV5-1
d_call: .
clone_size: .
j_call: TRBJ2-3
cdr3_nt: TGCGCCAGCAGCCCTCCCGCTGGAAGCACAGATACGCAGTATTTT
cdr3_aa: CASSPPAGSTDTQYF

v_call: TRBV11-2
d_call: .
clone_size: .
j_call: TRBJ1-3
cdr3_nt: TGTGCCAGCAGCATTGACCGCTCCTCTGGAAACACCATATATTTT
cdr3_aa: CASSIDRSSGNTIYF

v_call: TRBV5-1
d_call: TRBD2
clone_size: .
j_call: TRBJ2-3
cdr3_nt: TGCGCCAGCAGGCCATCCACCGGGAGGGCCTCAGATACGCAGTATTTT
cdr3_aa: CASRPSTGRASDTQYF

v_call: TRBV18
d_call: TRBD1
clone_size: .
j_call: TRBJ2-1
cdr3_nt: TGTGCCAGCTCACCACAAACAGGGGGGATTGAGTTCTTC
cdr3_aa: CASSPQTGGIEFF

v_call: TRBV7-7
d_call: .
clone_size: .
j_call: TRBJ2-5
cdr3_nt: TGTGCTAGCAGCAAGGGCCAGGGGTTGTCCCAAGAGACCCAGTACTTC
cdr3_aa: CASSKGQGLSQETQYF

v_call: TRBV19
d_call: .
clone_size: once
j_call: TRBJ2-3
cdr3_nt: TGTGCCAGTAGTCCCGATTCGACAGATACGCAGTATTTT
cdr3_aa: CASSPDSTDTQYF